The sequence of this TCR beta chain was determined in a study of human T cells and chemical hapten exposure. CDR1 and CDR2 (germline): MGHDK, SYGVNS. This CDR3 is built from 15 residues. Germline trimming cut 5 bases from V and 2 bases from J; bases unmatched to any gene: 7. Time point indicated: patch test 1, 2 weeks after DPC sensitization. As for treatment: therapeutic diphenylcyclopropenone sensitization with weekly scalp DPC. RNA extraction used unfractionated whole blood as the source of total RNA. Investigators collected blood before applying each patch test. One entry per CDR3 protein, called by TCRdb with MiXCR from the RACE reads. The table shows approximately 52,000 distinct CDR3 sequences, with more than 9.5% occurring only once.

The rearrangement links TRBV25-1 to TRBJ1-1; TRBD1 matches at 8 bases. The sample in question was whole blood, obtained in connection with sensitization to the hapten diphenylcyclopropenone (DPC). The clonotype comes from a woman aged 40 to 50 with alopecia areata. Some clones in this sample may be carry-over from other donors' samples. CDR3: CASSPGTGINTEAFF. In nucleotides, the CDR3 is TGTGCCAGCAGTCCCGGGACAGGCATCAACACTGAAGCTTTCTTT.